The rows below give T cell receptor beta chains drawn from one sample of a study of cytomegalovirus exposure and HLA in healthy donors. Assay: immunoSEQ multiplex PCR; the TCRdb copy retains only in-frame clones and omits some. The data show 150,000 or so clones, 65% to 90% seen once. Sequencing input: PBMCs. These receptors were obtained from a woman between 18 and 29 years old in good health and CMV-seronegative. Each CDR3 is given with its conserved first and last residue. D genes are given only for firm matches. Only part of the rows carry a size: once, few, many, or a class if the clone is expanded.

J	V	size	D	DNA	CDR3
TRBJ1-6	TRBV28	-	-	TGTGCCAGCAGTTTTCGAGGGGGACGTATTCCCCTCCACTTT	CASSFRGGRIPLHF
TRBJ1-2	TRBV16	once	-	TGTGCCAGCAGCCGCCAAAGGGGTAGCAACTATGGCTACACCTTC	CASSRQRGSNYGYTF
TRBJ1-2	TRBV19	-	TRBD1	TGTGCCAGTGGGACAGAATTTCCCTATGGCTACACCTTC	CASGTEFPYGYTF
TRBJ2-4	TRBV19	-	TRBD1	TGTGCCAGTAGTGAGACAGGGACAGTGGACATTCAGTACTTC	CASSETGTVDIQYF
TRBJ1-5	TRBV7-2	-	-	TGTGCCAGCAGCCCAAAAGGTTGGGGCCAGGGCAATCAGCCCCAGCATTTT	CASSPKGWGQGNQPQHF
TRBJ1-5	TRBV5-8	-	TRBD1	TGTGCCAGCAGTGCGACAGGGAGTAATTTACATCAGCCCCAGCATTTT	CASSATGSNLHQPQHF
TRBJ2-7	TRBV5-6	-	-	TGTGCCAGCAGCTTTACAGGGCCCTACGAGCAGTACTTC	CASSFTGPYEQYF
TRBJ2-3	TRBV7-9	-	TRBD2	TGTGCCAGCAGCCCGAGCCGGGGAGCGGGAGGCGCAGATACGCAGTATTTT	CASSPSRGAGGADTQYF
TRBJ2-7	TRBV2	-	-	TGTGCCAGCAGTGAGTGGGGGCGATCCGAGCAGTACTTC	CASSEWGRSEQYF
TRBJ1-2	TRBV7-9	-	-	TGTGCCAGCAGCTTAATGGAGGGGATCTCTGGCTACACCTTC	CASSLMEGISGYTF
TRBJ2-5	TRBV30	-	TRBD1	TGTGCCTGGAGTGCCTCCGGGACAGAAGAGACCCAGTACTTC	CAWSASGTEETQYF